One TCR beta chain is described in this entry. The length of the CDR3 is 12 residues. CDR1 and CDR2 (germline): SNHLY, FYNNEI. The V segment lost 9 bases and the J segment 5 bases; nucleotides outside the gene matches: 6. This sample was taken from a study of PD-1 blockade in classical Hodgkin lymphoma. Time point defined: newly diagnosed, previously untreated cHL patient sample. Only in-frame clones appear in the TCRdb table, and some are missing; sequencing was by immunoSEQ multiplex PCR. The data show 20,000 to 25,000 clones, with 94% seen just once and approximately 3.9% held by the top ten. The sequenced material came from peripheral blood mononuclear cells (PBMCs). This TCR was sampled from a human donor with classical Hodgkin lymphoma. The chain joins TRBV2 to TRBJ1-2; 7 bases fit TRBD1. The CDR3 bases are TGTGCCAGTAGAGGACAGGCTTATGGCTACACCTTC. This codes for CASRGQAYGYTF.